This TCR beta chain was sequenced in a study of blood T cell repertoires in COVID-19. Study-wide context: COVID-19 samples from acute and convalescent phases originated in the United States, Italy and Spain. Nucleic acid was either cDNA or gDNA, and it came from T cells, B-cell-depleted T cells, or PBMCs.

The CDR3 length is 14 residues. Germline CDR1 is GTSNPN and CDR2 is SVGIG (reference sequence). V gave up 5 bases and J gave up 4 bases, with 15 bases separating them. As handled by the study authors: Amplification of reference gene primers was used by the study to estimate nucleated cell counts. Clones were sequenced by immunoSEQ multiplex PCR, and TCRdb holds only the in-frame ones, with some missing. V and J calls and clone size are copied from that table; D and trimming were computed from the DNA. The data contain almost 45,000 clones, roughly 73% of them singletons. This clone was picked up a small number of times.

The chain combines TRBV30 with TRBJ1-3; unclear D gene. Sequences were obtained from peripheral blood. This TCR was sampled from a man of 80 years or more with acute or convalescent COVID-19. CDR3 coding DNA: TGTGCCTGGTCGGCGGGCTTTGGAGGAAACACCATATATTTT. Residues: CAWSAGFGGNTIYF.